Following are 11 T cell receptor beta chains from one sample sequenced in a study of metastatic and nonmetastatic thyroid tumors. Patients were all untreated before their thyroid surgery. TCRdb recomputed clones from the PCR reads via MiXCR. The data contain around 16,000 clones, around a sixth of them seen just once; the ten biggest clones take up roughly 17%. Input material: blood. The receptor set was obtained from a female donor with papillary thyroid cancer or a benign thyroid nodule (not recorded which). Some clones in this sample may be carry-over from other donors' samples.

The V gene is TRBV20-1, the J gene TRBJ2-3, with TRBD2 matching 13 bases. Germline CDR1 DFQATT, CDR2 SNEGSKA (reference sequence). This CDR3 is 16 amino acids long. Trimming at V came to 0 bases and at J to 11 bases, leaving 11 bases not matched to a gene. CDR3 sequence reads: CSARETSGRTRVGQYF. The DNA for the CDR3 is TGCAGTGCTAGAGAGACTAGCGGGAGGACTAGGGTGGGGCAGTATTTT.

This clone is medium-sized by share. The chain is built from TRBV27 and TRBJ1-1; D is unresolved. The germline V and J ends were trimmed by 2 bases and 0 bases, with 7 bases remaining between them. The CDR3 is 14 amino acids. The germline CDR1 and CDR2 sequences are MNHEY and SMNVEV (reference sequence). Here the CDR3 DNA reads TGTGCCAGCAGTTTAGGGCAGGTGAACACTGAAGCTTTCTTT. It codes for CASSLGQVNTEAFF.

The chain combines TRBV12-3 or TRBV12-4 with TRBJ1-6, with unresolved D. The CDR3 is 13 amino acids. The germline V and J ends were trimmed by 5 bases and 4 bases, with 6 bases remaining between them. Here the CDR3 reads CASSVGYNSPLHF. CDR3 sequence (DNA): TGTGCCAGCAGTGTGGGATATAATTCACCCCTCCACTTT.

In its sample, this clone was seen a few times. The V call is TRBV10-3, the J call TRBJ1-2; TRBD1 is a possible D gene (5 bases). The germline V gene has CDR1 ENHRY and CDR2 SYGVKD. The CDR3 contains 17 residues. V was trimmed by 7 bases and J by 2 bases, leaving 23 bases between them. The CDR3 sequence is CAITDPFRGPNNYGYTF. For the CDR3, the DNA is TGTGCCATCACTGATCCCTTCCGGGGCCCAAACAACTATGGCTACACCTTC.

The chain recombines TRBV20-1 with TRBJ2-7; D possibly corresponds to TRBD2 (5 bases). V was pared by 0 bases and J by 4 bases, with 10 bases between. Germline CDR1 and CDR2: DFQATT and SNEGSKA (reference sequence). The CDR3 is 13 residues long. CDR3 residues: CSARDIGSYEQYF. In nucleotides, the CDR3 is TGCAGTGCTAGAGATATTGGGAGTTACGAGCAGTACTTC.

Worth noting for this clone: This may stem from a read error, because a much larger clone lies one nucleotide away. The V and J genes are TRBV2 and TRBJ1-2, with TRBD1 as a possible D gene (6 bases). The CDR3 length is 14 residues. Looked up from germline, CDR1 is SNHLY and CDR2 is FYNNEI. V was pared by 2 bases and J by 5 bases, with 12 bases between. In DNA form, the CDR3 reads TGTGCCAGCAGTGAAAATCAGGGGTCATATGGCTACACCTTC. Its translation is CASSENQGSYGYTF.

This clone has at least ten counts. The chain links TRBV2 to TRBJ1-2; weak D call: TRBD1 (5 bases). Germline V CDR1 and CDR2: SNHLY, FYNNEI. The CDR3 runs to 14 residues. V was pared by 6 bases and J by 0 bases, with 11 bases between. The CDR3 nucleotides are TGTGCCAGCAGGCGAGGGGAGGCTAACTATGGCTACACCTTC. This translates into CASRRGEANYGYTF.

Judged by abundance, this clone is medium-sized. The rearrangement uses TRBV2 and TRBJ2-2, with 9 bases lining up with TRBD1. The CDR3 has 15 amino acids. J was trimmed by 5 bases and V by 1 base; bases with no gene match: 2. Germline assignment: CDR1 SNHLY and CDR2 FYNNEI. The CDR3 sequence is CASSEVTGGTGELFF. CDR3 DNA: TGTGCCAGCAGTGAAGTGACAGGGGGGACCGGGGAGCTGTTTTTT.

In its sample, this clone ranks as medium-sized. The rearrangement joins TRBV2 to TRBJ1-5; D perhaps matches TRBD1 (5 bases). The CDR3 is made up of 14 amino acids. Trimming took 1 base from V and 12 from J, leaving 16 bases between them. CDR1 is SNHLY and CDR2 is FYNNEI in the germline V gene. The CDR3 spells CASSEGGLKEFQHF. CDR3 nucleotide sequence: TGTGCCAGCAGTGAAGGGGGCCTGAAGGAGTTCCAGCATTTT.

This clone has a handful of counts. J is TRBJ1-5 and V is TRBV12-3 or TRBV12-4; TRBD1 agrees at 9 bases. The CDR3 has 17 amino acids. Germline trimming cut 4 bases from V and 1 base from J; bases unmatched to any gene: 8. The CDR3 sequence is CASSSLDRGKSNQPQHF. In DNA form, the CDR3 reads TGTGCCAGCAGTTCTTTGGACAGGGGAAAGAGCAATCAGCCCCAGCATTTT.

In this sample, this clone turned up many times. V usage is TRBV20-1 and J usage is TRBJ2-5, with 8 nucleotides matching TRBD1. The V and J ends lost 0 bases and 2 bases, in that order; junction bases with no gene match: 8. Per germline, CDR1 DFQATT and CDR2 SNEGSKA (reference sequence). The CDR3 covers 16 residues. In nucleotides, the CDR3 is TGCAGTGCTAGAGATATAGGCCGGACAGGGCAAGAGACCCAGTACTTC. It codes for CSARDIGRTGQETQYF.